This T cell receptor beta chain was documented in a study of shared clonotypes between healthy human individuals. Whole-study results and caveats: Clonotype sharing among donors was expected to depend on sequencing depth. Naive CD4 clonotype sharing across a few donors was around 5%. The study's rarefaction showed incomplete sorted-subset sequencing despite large depth.

In regard to this clone: The target antigen is unknown.

The authors loaded approximately 220 ng DNA, around 32,000 T cell genomes, into sorted-subset replicate PCRs. Sequencing was performed with immunoSEQ multiplex PCR; in TCRdb, only in-frame clones are kept and a portion is missing. The table lists roughly 2.6 million clones, approximately 94% of them singletons, with 0.13% to 0.15% in the top ten. The CDR3 has 14 amino acids. Germline values: CDR1 MNHEY, CDR2 SVGAGI. With V trimmed by 4 bases and J by 6 bases, 3 bases remained unmatched. This rearrangement joins TRBV6-5 to TRBJ1-6; 7 bases match TRBD1. Sequencing was performed on naive CD4+ T cells sorted from blood. Subset described: CD45RA+ positively selected. This sequence was found in a man younger than 35 in good health. The CDR3 coding sequence is TGTGCCAGCAGTTCACAGGGGAGTAATTCACCCCTCCACTTT. This codes for CASSSQGSNSPLHF.